One sample yielded the 8 T cell receptor beta chains listed below, sequenced in a study of radiotherapy plus CTLA-4 blockade in lung cancer. TCRdb's table, derived via immunoSEQ multiplex PCR, lists solely in-frame clones and lacks some. The sample lists around 45,000 clones, over 75% occurring once. The material was peripheral blood, obtained from a patient treated with radiotherapy plus ipilimumab. The source of these receptors is a human donor with non-small cell lung cancer whose response to radiotherapy plus ipilimumab could not be evaluated.

The CDR3: CASRLDRTDTIYF. CDR3 coding DNA: TGTGCCAGCAGATTGGACAGGACCGACACCATATATTTT. The V call is TRBV6-6, the J call TRBJ1-3; 7 bases align to TRBD1. The length of the CDR3 is 13 residues. Trimming at V came to 6 bases and at J to 8 bases, leaving 7 bases not matched to a gene. CDR1 and CDR2 (germline): MNHNY, SVGAGI (reference sequence).

In this sample, this clone turned up once. V gene TRBV19 combines with J gene TRBJ1-4, with unresolved D. Germline lookup yields CDR1 LNHDA and CDR2 SQIVND (reference sequence). V lost 4 bases, J lost 0 bases, and 12 bases lay in between. The CDR3 sequence is 16 residues long. The CDR3: CASSRTRTSTNEKLFF. The CDR3 DNA sequence: TGTGCCAGTAGTAGAACTAGGACCTCAACTAATGAAAAACTGTTTTTT. Full variable domain (outside the CDR3, taken from reference TRBV19 and TRBJ1-4): DGGITQSPKYLFRKEGQNVTLSCEQNLNHDAMYWYRQDPGQGLRLIYYSQIVNDFQKGDIAEGYSVSREKKESFPLTVTSAQKNPTAFYLCASSRTRTSTNEKLFFGSGTQLSVL.

V is TRBV7-7 and J is TRBJ2-3; D is perhaps TRBD2 (5 bases). The ends were cut back, 4 bases at V and 0 bases at J, with 8 bases in the middle. The length of the CDR3 is 14 residues. Germline assignment: CDR1 SSHAT and CDR2 FNYEAQ (reference sequence). Here the CDR3 DNA reads TGTGCCAGCAGCTCCGGGGATAGCACAGATACGCAGTATTTT. Its translation is CASSSGDSTDTQYF.

V is TRBV6-1 and J is TRBJ1-2, with D unclear. Germline V gives CDR1 MNHNS, CDR2 SASEGT. There are 15 residues in the CDR3. V was trimmed by 6 bases and J by 2 bases, leaving 16 bases between them. The CDR3 sequence: CASRMAERANYGYTF. The CDR3 nucleotides read TGTGCCAGCAGAATGGCGGAGAGGGCCAACTATGGCTACACCTTC.

The rearrangement links TRBV28 to TRBJ1-5, with D maybe TRBD1 (5 bases). V gave up 2 bases and J gave up 5 bases, with 10 bases separating them. The germline V gene encodes CDR1 MDHEN and CDR2 SYDVKM. The CDR3 is made up of 14 amino acids. Written as DNA, the CDR3 is TGTGCCAGCAGTTTAGGAGGGGATGATCAGCCCCAGCATTTT. Translated: CASSLGGDDQPQHF.

The chain couples TRBV13 to TRBJ2-7; perhaps TRBD2 as D (5 bases). CDR1 and CDR2 from the germline V gene are PRHDT and FYEKMQ (reference sequence). Between the trimmed V and J ends, which lost 2 bases and 2 bases, there was a span of 7 bases. The CDR3 runs to 13 residues. The CDR3 nucleotides read TGTGCCAGCAGCTTACGGCGGGCCTACGAGCAGTACTTC. Translation: CASSLRRAYEQYF.

The chain joins TRBV7-9 to TRBJ2-7, with a tentative D call TRBD2 (6 bases). The V gene lost 5 bases and the J gene lost 0 bases, with 20 bases spanning the gap. Germline CDR1 SEHNR, CDR2 FQNEAQ (reference sequence). CDR3 size: 17 residues. Written as DNA, the CDR3 is TGTGCCAGCAGCCATTGGGTGGGGGGTCTGAGCTCCTACGAGCAGTACTTC. This encodes CASSHWVGGLSSYEQYF.

The V call is TRBV9, the J call TRBJ1-4; D remains unclear. This CDR3 spans 16 amino acids. Per germline, CDR1 SGDLS and CDR2 YYNGEE. V lost 0 bases to trimming and J lost 2 bases, with 11 bases between them. CDR3 protein: CASSVGPLTTNEKLFF. CDR3 sequence (DNA): TGTGCCAGCAGCGTAGGTCCTCTAACGACTAATGAAAAACTGTTTTTT.